This TCR beta chain was found in a study of blood T cell repertoires in COVID-19. Study-wide context: In each case, the material was cDNA or gDNA derived from T cells, B-cell-depleted T cells, or PBMCs.

The trim removed 4 bases at V and 7 bases at J, leaving 7 bases unmatched. This CDR3 is 14 amino acids long. Germline V gene sequence: CDR1 LNHDA, CDR2 SQIVND (reference sequence). In the original analysis: Amplification of reference gene primers was used by the study to estimate nucleated cell counts. Sequencing used immunoSEQ multiplex PCR; TCRdb keeps in-frame clones, though not all of them. The D gene and trimming were derived from the DNA, and the V and J assignments and clone size from that table. The sample yields about 210,000 clones, around 82% seen once. The clonotype comes from a man in his fifties or sixties with active or convalescent COVID-19. Sequenced input: peripheral blood. The chain employs TRBV19 and TRBJ1-5; TRBD1 matches at 7 bases. DNA for the CDR3: TGTGCCAGTAGTACAGGGGGGTTGGGGCAGCCCCAGCATTTT. This encodes CASSTGGLGQPQHF.